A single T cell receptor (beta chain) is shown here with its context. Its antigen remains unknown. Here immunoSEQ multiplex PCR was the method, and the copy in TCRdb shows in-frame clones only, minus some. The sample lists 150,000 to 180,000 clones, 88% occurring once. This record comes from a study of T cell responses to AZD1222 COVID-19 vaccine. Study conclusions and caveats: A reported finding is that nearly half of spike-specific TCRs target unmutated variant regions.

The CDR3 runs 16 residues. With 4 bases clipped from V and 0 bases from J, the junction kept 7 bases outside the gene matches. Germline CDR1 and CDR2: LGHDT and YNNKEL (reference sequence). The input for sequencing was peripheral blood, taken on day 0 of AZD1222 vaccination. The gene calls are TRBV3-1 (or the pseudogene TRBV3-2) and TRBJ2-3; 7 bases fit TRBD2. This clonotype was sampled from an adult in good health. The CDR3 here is CASSPQPGLSTDTQYF. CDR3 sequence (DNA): TGTGCCAGCAGCCCCCAACCGGGACTAAGCACAGATACGCAGTATTTT.